This TCR beta chain appears in the sequencing data of a study of control samples from healthy donors and cancer patients. Produced via immunoSEQ multiplex PCR; TCRdb's table is partial and in-frame only. The sample lists approximately 110,000 clones, roughly 92% occurring once. About this clone: One end of the junction varies from germline; a read error may be responsible.

Sequenced: blood. This sequence originates from a woman younger than 30 in good health.

The DNA for the CDR3 is TGCGCCAGCAGCTTGGAGGGAGGCGACTTAGCGACCTTAAGCACGGCCTTC. Residues: CASSLEGGDLATLSTAF. V gene TRBV5-1 combines with J gene TRBJ1-2; no clear D. The CDR3 runs to 17 residues. Looked up from germline, CDR1 is SGHRS and CDR2 is YFSETQ.